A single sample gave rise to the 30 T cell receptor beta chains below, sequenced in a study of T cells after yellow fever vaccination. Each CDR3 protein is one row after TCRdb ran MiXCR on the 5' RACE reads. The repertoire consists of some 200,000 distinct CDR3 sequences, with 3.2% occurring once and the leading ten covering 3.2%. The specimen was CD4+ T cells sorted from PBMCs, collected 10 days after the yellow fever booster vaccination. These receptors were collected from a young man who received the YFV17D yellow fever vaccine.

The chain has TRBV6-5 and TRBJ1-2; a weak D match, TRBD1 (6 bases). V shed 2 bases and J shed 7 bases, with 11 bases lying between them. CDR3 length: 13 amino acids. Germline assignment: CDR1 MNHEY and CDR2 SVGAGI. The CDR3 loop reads CASSYGGPAGYTF. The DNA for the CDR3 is TGTGCCAGCAGTTACGGGGGGCCGGCTGGCTACACCTTC.

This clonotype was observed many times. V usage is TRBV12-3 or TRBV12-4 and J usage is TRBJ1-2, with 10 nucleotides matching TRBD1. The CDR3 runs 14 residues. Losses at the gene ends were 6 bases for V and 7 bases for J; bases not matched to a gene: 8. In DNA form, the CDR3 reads TGTGCCAGCAGAAAGACAGGGGGCTGGTCTGGCTACACCTTC. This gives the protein CASRKTGGWSGYTF.

CDR3 in DNA: TGTGCCAGCACCCCTTCGGGACAGCCCACAGATACGCAGTATTTT. This encodes CASTPSGQPTDTQYF. The gene calls are TRBV28 and TRBJ2-3, with 7 bases that match TRBD1. Looked up from germline, CDR1 is MDHEN and CDR2 is SYDVKM. This CDR3 spans 15 amino acids. J was trimmed by 2 bases and V by 7 bases; bases with no gene match: 9.

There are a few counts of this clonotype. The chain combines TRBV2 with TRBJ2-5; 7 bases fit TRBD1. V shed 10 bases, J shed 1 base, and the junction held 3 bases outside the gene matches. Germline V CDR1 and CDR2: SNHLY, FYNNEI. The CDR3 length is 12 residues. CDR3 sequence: CATTGVQETQYF. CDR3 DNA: TGTGCCACAACAGGGGTCCAAGAGACCCAGTACTTC.

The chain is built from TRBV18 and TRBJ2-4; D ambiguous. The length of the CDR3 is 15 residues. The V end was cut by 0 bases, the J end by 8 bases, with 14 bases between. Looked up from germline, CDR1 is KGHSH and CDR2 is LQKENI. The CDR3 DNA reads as TGTGCCAGCTCACCACCGTCCCGCGTTTCAGACATTCAGTACTTC. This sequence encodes CASSPPSRVSDIQYF.

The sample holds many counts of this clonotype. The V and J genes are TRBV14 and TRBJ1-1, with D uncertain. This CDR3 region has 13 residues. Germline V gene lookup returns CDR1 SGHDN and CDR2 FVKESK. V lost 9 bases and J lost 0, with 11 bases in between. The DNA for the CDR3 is TGTGCCAGTACACAGACCATGAACACTGAAGCTTTCTTT. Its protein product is CASTQTMNTEAFF.

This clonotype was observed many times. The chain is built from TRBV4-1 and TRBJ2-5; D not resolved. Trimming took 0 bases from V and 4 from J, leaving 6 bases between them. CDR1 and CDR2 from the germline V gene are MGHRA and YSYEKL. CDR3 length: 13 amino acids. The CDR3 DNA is TGCGCCAGCAGCCAAGAGTCGGGAGAGACCCAGTACTTC. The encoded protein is CASSQESGETQYF.

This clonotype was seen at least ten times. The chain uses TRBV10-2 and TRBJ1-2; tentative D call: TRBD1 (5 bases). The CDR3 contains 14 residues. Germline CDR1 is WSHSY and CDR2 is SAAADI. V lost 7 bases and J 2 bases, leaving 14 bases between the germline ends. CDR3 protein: CASNPSGGNYGYTF. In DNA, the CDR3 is TGCGCCAGCAACCCCAGCGGGGGGAACTATGGCTACACCTTC.

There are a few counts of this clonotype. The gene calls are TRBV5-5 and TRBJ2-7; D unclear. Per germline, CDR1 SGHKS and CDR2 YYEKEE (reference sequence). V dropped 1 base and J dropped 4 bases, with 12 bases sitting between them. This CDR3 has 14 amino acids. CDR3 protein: CASSLRYRFYEQYV. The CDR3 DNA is TGTGCCAGCAGCTTGAGGTACCGTTTTTACGAGCAGTACGTC.

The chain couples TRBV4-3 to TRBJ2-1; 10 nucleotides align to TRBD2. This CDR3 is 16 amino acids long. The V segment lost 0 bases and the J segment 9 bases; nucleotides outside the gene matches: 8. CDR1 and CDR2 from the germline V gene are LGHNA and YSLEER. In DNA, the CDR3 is TGCGCCAGCAGCCAAGATTTAGGAGCGGGGGGGCGTGAGCAGTTCTTC. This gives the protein CASSQDLGAGGREQFF.

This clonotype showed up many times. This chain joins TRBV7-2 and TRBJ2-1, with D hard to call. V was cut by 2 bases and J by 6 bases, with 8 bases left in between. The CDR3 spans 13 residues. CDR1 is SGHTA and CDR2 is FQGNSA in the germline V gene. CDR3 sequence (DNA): TGTGCCAGCAGCTTAACATCAATCAATGAGCAGTTCTTC. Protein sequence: CASSLTSINEQFF.

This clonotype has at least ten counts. The CDR3 DNA reads as TGCGCCAGCAGCTTGCAGCCGGGGACCCCTTCCGGGGAGCTGTTTTTT. This sequence encodes CASSLQPGTPSGELFF. This sequence joins TRBV5-1 and TRBJ2-2, with D perhaps assigned TRBD1 or TRBD2 (5 bases each). Germline CDR1 reads SGHRS; CDR2 reads YFSETQ. The CDR3 is 16 amino acids. Trimming shortened V by 1 base and J by 6 bases, and 16 bases separated the two germline ends.

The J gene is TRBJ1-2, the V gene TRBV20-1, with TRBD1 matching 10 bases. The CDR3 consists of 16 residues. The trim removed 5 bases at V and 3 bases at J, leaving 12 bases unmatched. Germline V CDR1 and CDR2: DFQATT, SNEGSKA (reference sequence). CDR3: CSAADDGTGEDYGYTF. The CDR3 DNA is TGCAGTGCTGCGGATGACGGGACAGGGGAAGACTATGGCTACACCTTC.

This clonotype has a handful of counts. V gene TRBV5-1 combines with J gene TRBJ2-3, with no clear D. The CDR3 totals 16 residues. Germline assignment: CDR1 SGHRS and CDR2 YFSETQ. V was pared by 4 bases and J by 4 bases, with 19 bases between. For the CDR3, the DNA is TGCGCCAGCAGCCAAGGCCTAGATCGTCTCGCAGATACGCAGTATTTT. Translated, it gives CASSQGLDRLADTQYF.

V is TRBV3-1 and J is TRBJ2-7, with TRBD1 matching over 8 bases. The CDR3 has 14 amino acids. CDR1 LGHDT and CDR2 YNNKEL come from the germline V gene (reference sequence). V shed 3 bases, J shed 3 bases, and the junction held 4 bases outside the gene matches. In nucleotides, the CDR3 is TGTGCCAGCAGCCAGAGAGGGACAGGCTACGAGCAGTACGTC. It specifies CASSQRGTGYEQYV.

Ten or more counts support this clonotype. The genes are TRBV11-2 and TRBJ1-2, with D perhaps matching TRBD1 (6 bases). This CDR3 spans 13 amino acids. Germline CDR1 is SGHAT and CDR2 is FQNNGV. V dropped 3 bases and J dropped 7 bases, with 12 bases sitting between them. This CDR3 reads CASSFAGDRGYTF. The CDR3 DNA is TGTGCCAGCAGCTTTGCAGGGGATCGTGGCTACACCTTC.

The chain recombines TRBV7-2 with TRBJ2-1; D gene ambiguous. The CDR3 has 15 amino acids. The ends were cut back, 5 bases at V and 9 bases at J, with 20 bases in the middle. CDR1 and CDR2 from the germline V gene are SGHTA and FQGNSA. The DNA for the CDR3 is TGTGCCAGCAGCCGGGTATCAGGTGCATGGGGTGAGCAGTTCTTC. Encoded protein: CASSRVSGAWGEQFF.

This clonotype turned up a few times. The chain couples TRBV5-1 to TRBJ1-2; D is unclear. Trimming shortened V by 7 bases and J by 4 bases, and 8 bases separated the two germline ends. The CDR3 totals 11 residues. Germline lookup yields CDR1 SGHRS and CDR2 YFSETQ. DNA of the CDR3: TGCGCCAGCGGGGAATTCTATGGCTACACCTTC. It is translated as CASGEFYGYTF.

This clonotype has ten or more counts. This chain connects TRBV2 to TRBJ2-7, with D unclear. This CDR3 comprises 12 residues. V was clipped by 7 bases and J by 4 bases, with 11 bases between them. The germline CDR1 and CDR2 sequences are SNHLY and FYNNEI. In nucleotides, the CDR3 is TGTGCCAGCACCGGGCCCGTTTACGAGCAGTACGTC. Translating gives CASTGPVYEQYV.

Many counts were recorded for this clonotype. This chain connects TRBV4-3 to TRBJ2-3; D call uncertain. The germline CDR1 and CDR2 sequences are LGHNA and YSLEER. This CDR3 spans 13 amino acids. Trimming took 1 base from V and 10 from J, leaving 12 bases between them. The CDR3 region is CASSQGVAASQYF. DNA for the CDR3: TGCGCCAGCAGCCAAGGGGTGGCGGCATCGCAGTATTTT.

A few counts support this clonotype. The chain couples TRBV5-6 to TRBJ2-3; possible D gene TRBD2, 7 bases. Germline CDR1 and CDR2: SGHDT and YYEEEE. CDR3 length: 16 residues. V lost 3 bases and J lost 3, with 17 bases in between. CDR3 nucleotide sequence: TGTGCCAGCAGCTCCCTCAAACAGGGAGGGACAGATACGCAGTATTTT. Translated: CASSSLKQGGTDTQYF.

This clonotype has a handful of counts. CDR3 sequence: CASSRSPGQPQHF. Here the CDR3 DNA reads TGTGCCAGTAGTAGGTCCCCAGGGCAGCCCCAGCATTTT. The rearrangement uses TRBV19 and TRBJ1-5; D may be TRBD1 (5 bases). The germline V gene has CDR1 LNHDA and CDR2 SQIVND (reference sequence). Trimming removed 4 bases at V and 7 bases at J, with 11 bases between. The CDR3 length is 13 residues.

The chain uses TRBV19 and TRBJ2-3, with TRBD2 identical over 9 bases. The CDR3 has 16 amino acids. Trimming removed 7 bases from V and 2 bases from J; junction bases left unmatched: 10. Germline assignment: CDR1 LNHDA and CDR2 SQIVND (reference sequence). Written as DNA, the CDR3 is TGTGCCAGTACAAGCCATCTAGCGGGGATCACAGATACGCAGTATTTT. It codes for CASTSHLAGITDTQYF.

The chain's CDR3 is CASSHGQRTDTQYF. In DNA, the CDR3 is TGTGCCAGCAGCCACGGACAGAGAACAGATACGCAGTATTTT. The V call is TRBV7-3, the J call TRBJ2-3, with TRBD1 as a possible D gene (6 bases). V lost 5 bases and J 3 bases, leaving 12 bases between the germline ends. Germline assignment: CDR1 SGHTA and CDR2 FQGTGA. CDR3 size: 14 residues.

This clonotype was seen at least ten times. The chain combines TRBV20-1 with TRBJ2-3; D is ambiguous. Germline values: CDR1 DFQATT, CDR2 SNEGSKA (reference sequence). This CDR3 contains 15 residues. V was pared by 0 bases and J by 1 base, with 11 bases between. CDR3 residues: CSARDPRTGTDTQYF. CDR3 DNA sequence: TGCAGTGCTAGAGATCCCCGGACGGGCACAGATACGCAGTATTTT.

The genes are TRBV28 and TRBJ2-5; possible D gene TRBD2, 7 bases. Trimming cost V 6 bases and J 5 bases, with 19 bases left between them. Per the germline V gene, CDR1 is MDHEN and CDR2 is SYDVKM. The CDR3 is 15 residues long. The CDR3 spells CASSQGGGRRETQYF. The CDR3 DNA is TGTGCCAGCAGCCAAGGGGGGGGGCGAAGGGAGACCCAGTACTTC.

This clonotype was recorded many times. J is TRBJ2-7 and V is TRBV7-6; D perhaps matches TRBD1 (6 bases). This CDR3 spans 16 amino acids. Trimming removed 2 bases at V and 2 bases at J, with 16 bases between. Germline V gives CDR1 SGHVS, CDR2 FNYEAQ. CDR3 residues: CASSLRSGAGTYEQYF. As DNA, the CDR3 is TGTGCCAGCAGCTTACGTTCAGGGGCCGGGACCTACGAGCAGTACTTC. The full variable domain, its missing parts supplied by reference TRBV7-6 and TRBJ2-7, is GAGVSQSPRYKVTKRGQDVALRCDPISGHVSLYWYRQALGQGPEFLTYFNYEAQQDKSGLPNDRFSAERPEGSISTLTIQRTEQRDSAMYRCASSLRSGAGTYEQYFGPGTRLTVT.

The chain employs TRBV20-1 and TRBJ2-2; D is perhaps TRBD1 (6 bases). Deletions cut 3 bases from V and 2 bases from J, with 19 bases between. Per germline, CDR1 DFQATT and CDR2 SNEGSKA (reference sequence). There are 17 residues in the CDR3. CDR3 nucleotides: TGCAGTGCTAGCCCCCCCGGGACAACTCCCAACACCGGGGAGCTGTTTTTT. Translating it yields CSASPPGTTPNTGELFF.

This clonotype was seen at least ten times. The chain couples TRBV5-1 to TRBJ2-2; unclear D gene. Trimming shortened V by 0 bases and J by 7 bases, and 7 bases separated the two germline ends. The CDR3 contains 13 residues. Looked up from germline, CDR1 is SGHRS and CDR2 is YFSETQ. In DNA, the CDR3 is TGCGCCAGCAGCTTGGCCGTGAACGGGGAGCTGTTTTTT. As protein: CASSLAVNGELFF.

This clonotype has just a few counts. The CDR3 DNA is TGTGCCAGCAGTTTCCTGAAAAGCGGGGGACGAACAGATACGCAGTATTTT. The encoded protein is CASSFLKSGGRTDTQYF. The chain carries TRBV28 and TRBJ2-3; 8 nucleotides align to TRBD2. CDR3 length equals 17 residues. Trimming cost V 3 bases and J 3 bases; bases outside gene matches: 11. Germline CDR1 and CDR2: MDHEN and SYDVKM.